This TCR beta chain was recorded in a study of Tregs in tolerant kidney transplant recipients. V shed 2 bases and J 6 bases; nucleotides not matched to a gene: 17. CDR3 length equals 20 residues. Looked up from germline, CDR1 is MNHNS and CDR2 is SASEGT. Recipients received nonmyeloablative bone marrow transplants from related graft donors, with transient mixed chimerism. Study-wide results and limits: Biological reproducibility was not directly addressed, but technical replication error appeared minimal.

A word on this clone: Antigen specificity is unknown.

The data were produced by immunoSEQ multiplex PCR, yet TCRdb's version contains in-frame clones alone and is incomplete. This sample has tens of thousands of clones, with about 85% found just once. The V call is TRBV6-1, the J call TRBJ1-5, with 12 bases fitting TRBD1. The TCR sequence derives from a human patient who received a combined kidney and bone marrow transplant. Part of the T cell pool may stem from the graft donor. The source was CD8+ T cells from blood (PBMCs), collected 6 months after the transplant. The CDR3 DNA reads as TGTGCCAGCAGTGAAAAGGGTGGGACAGGGGGCGAAGGGTGGTTTCAGCCCCAGCATTTT. Translated: CASSEKGGTGGEGWFQPQHF.